The clone carrying this TCR beta chain appeared many times. The antigen remains undetermined. The data originate from a study of regulatory T cells in long-lasting Graves disease. Whole-study findings and limits: Between persistent patients, thousands of public clonotypes were shared, exceeding the 950 to 1,000 shared between new patients. Persistent disease samples used TRBV28, TRBJ1-2 and TRBJ2-5 preferentially.

Time point in this sample: newly diagnosed GD, antithyroid drugs for less than 3 months. Making the TCR library involved RNA that had been extracted from PBMCs. CDR3-region Arm-PCR and iRepertoire HTBI primers produced the TCR beta libraries. TCRdb re-called the multiplex PCR reads with MiXCR, one entry per CDR3 protein. This table has roughly 560,000 distinct CDR3 sequences, about 15% appearing once. The trim removed 0 bases at V and 6 bases at J, leaving 7 bases unmatched. CDR1 SGHRS and CDR2 YFSETQ come from the germline V gene. The CDR3 length is 16 residues. The sample also formed part of further work on T cells in Graves' hyperthyroidism and ophthalmopathy. According to that study: Most thyroid clonotypes with frequency above 0.001 were detected in blood.

The specimen comprised peripheral blood mononuclear cells (PBMCs), sampled at new diagnosis, from a patient treated with antithyroid drugs. The chain combines TRBV5-1 with TRBJ2-1, with 9 bases identical to TRBD1. The TCR was taken from a woman aged 35 to 59 with Graves disease. The CDR3 region has the DNA TGCGCCAGCAGCTTGGCTGGGGACAGGGTAGCCAATGAGCAGTTCTTC. Translated, it gives CASSLAGDRVANEQFF.